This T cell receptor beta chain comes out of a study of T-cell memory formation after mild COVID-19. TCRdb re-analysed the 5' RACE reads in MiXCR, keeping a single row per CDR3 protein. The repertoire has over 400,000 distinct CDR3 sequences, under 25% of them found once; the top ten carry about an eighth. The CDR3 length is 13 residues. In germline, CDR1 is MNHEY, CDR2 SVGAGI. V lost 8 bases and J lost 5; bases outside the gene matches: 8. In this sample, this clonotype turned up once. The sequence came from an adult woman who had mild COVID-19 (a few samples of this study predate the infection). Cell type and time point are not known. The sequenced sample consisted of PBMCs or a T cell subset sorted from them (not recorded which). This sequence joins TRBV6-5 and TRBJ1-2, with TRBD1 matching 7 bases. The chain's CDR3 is CASHTTTGYGYTF. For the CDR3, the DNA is TGTGCCAGCCACACGACGACAGGGTATGGCTACACCTTC.